Shown below are 19 T cell receptor beta chains from a single sample sequenced in a study of blood T cell repertoires in COVID-19 (dated by TCRdb to 2020 to 2021). Library creation used the immunoSEQ multiplex PCR assay. The source is immuneACCESS, and TCRdb retained only in-frame sequences with V and J called. Part of the clones is not carried over; for the studies checked, unresolved V genes explain less than half of this, and the remainder is unexplained. For this sample the table gives 220,000 or so clones, of which approximately 80% were detected only once. Under 2% of the sample is taken by the ten largest. What was sequenced was peripheral blood. These receptors all come from a woman over 75 with acute or convalescent COVID-19.

This chain links TRBV11-3 with TRBJ2-1; 8 bases are a match to TRBD2. Germline values: CDR1 SGHNT, CDR2 YENEEA. This CDR3 has 15 amino acids. V trimming: 3 bases; J trimming: 8 bases; junction bases outside the gene matches: 9. Here the CDR3 reads CASSFRSGSRDEQFF. The CDR3 DNA is TGTGCCAGCAGCTTTAGGAGCGGGAGTAGAGATGAGCAGTTCTTC.

The chain recombines TRBV6-5 with TRBJ1-1; 7 bases align to TRBD1. Germline loops: CDR1 MNHEY, CDR2 SVGAGI. V was pared by 5 bases and J by 0 bases, with 3 bases of the junction left unmatched. This CDR3 is 14 amino acids long. The CDR3 nucleotides read TGTGCCAGCAGTCAGGGGGATTTGAACACTGAAGCTTTCTTT. It translates to CASSQGDLNTEAFF.

The chain has TRBV7-2 and TRBJ1-3, with D tentatively TRBD1 (6 bases). V dropped 5 bases and J dropped 2 bases, with 10 bases sitting between them. Germline CDR1 reads SGHTA; CDR2 reads FQGNSA. CDR3 size: 14 residues. The CDR3 protein is CASSPTGPGNTIYF. The CDR3 DNA follows: TGTGCCAGCAGCCCGACAGGCCCTGGAAACACCATATATTTT.

This chain connects TRBV7-2 to TRBJ2-1, with 9 positions matching TRBD1. After removal of 1 base from V and 9 bases from J, the junction contained 10 bases not matched to a gene. This CDR3 contains 16 residues. Germline lookup yields CDR1 SGHTA and CDR2 FQGNSA. CDR3 DNA: TGTGCCAGCAGCTTAGTCCCACAGGGGGCTGTTGGTGAGCAGTTCTTC. Translation: CASSLVPQGAVGEQFF. The whole variable domain, filled in from reference TRBV7-2 and TRBJ2-1, reads GAGVSQSPSNKVTEKGKDVELRCDPISGHTALYWYRQSLGQGLEFLIYFQGNSAPDKSGLPSDRFSAERTGGSVSTLTIQRTQQEDSAVYLCASSLVPQGAVGEQFFGPGTRLTVL.

The chain uses TRBV7-2 and TRBJ2-2; 7 positions agree with TRBD2. The length of the CDR3 is 18 residues. Trimming at V came to 5 bases and at J to 2 bases, leaving 14 bases not matched to a gene. Germline V gene sequence: CDR1 SGHTA, CDR2 FQGNSA. The CDR3 is CASSPKGRAGANTGELFF. DNA of the CDR3: TGTGCCAGCAGCCCCAAAGGGCGGGCGGGAGCAAACACCGGGGAGCTGTTTTTT.

V usage is TRBV4-3 and J usage is TRBJ1-6; 9 bases are shared with TRBD1. Germline CDR1 is LGHNA and CDR2 is YSLEER. The trim removed 4 bases at V and 10 bases at J, leaving 5 bases unmatched. The CDR3 contains 14 residues. The CDR3 DNA sequence: TGCGCCAGCAGCCGAGAGACAGGGGGGTCACCCCTCCACTTT. This gives the protein CASSRETGGSPLHF.

Only one count was recorded for this clone. The V and J genes are TRBV27 and TRBJ2-2; 9 bases align to TRBD2. V dropped 2 bases and J dropped 2; count of bases not matched to a gene: 6. CDR1 is MNHEY, CDR2 SMNVEV, per germline (reference sequence). The CDR3 sequence is 17 residues long. CDR3 protein: CASSLRGTSRNTGELFF. CDR3 in DNA: TGTGCCAGCAGTTTAAGGGGGACTAGCCGAAACACCGGGGAGCTGTTTTTT.

The chain links TRBV6-2 or TRBV6-3 to TRBJ2-7; TRBD1 aligns across 10 bases. The CDR3 sequence is 15 residues long. Germline-derived CDR1 and CDR2 are MNHEY and SVGEGT. With 4 bases clipped from V and 6 bases from J, the junction kept 9 bases outside the gene matches. The CDR3: CASSFSGTGVSEQYF. Here the CDR3 DNA reads TGTGCCAGCAGTTTCTCCGGGACAGGGGTTTCCGAGCAGTACTTC.

The sample holds a few counts of this clone. The rearrangement links TRBV29-1 to TRBJ2-3; D gene uncertain. Germline CDR1 reads SQVTM; CDR2 reads ANQGSEA. Trimming took 7 bases from V and 3 from J, leaving 5 bases between them. CDR3 length equals 10 residues. The CDR3 bases are TGCAGCGATTCGACAGATACGCAGTATTTT. Its translation is CSDSTDTQYF.

V usage is TRBV19 and J usage is TRBJ1-6, with a tentative D call TRBD1 (6 bases). This CDR3 is 13 amino acids long. V lost 6 bases and J 8 bases, leaving 11 bases between the germline ends. From germline, CDR1 is LNHDA and CDR2 SQIVND (reference sequence). CDR3 in DNA: TGTGCCAGTAGGTGGACAGTCGATTCACCCCTCCACTTT. Translation gives CASRWTVDSPLHF.

The V call is TRBV6-5, the J call TRBJ1-3, with 7 bases matching TRBD1. The last part of the DNA fits TRBJ2-2 better; the J call may be wrong. The CDR3 loop spans 12 amino acids. Germline V gene sequence: CDR1 MNHEY, CDR2 SVGAGI. The CDR3 reads CASSSRTGQLFF. In DNA form, the CDR3 reads TGTGCCAGCAGTTCCCGGACAGGACAGCTGTTTTTT.

The rearrangement joins TRBV15 to TRBJ2-3; 8 bases line up with TRBD2. Germline V gives CDR1 LNHNV, CDR2 YYDKDF (reference sequence). With 11 bases clipped from V and 1 base from J, the junction kept 5 bases outside the gene matches. This CDR3 contains 13 residues. The CDR3 region has the DNA TGTGCCGCGAGCGGGAGAGGCACAGATACGCAGTATTTT. It specifies CAASGRGTDTQYF.

This clone appeared a single time. The chain recombines TRBV7-9 with TRBJ2-3, with 7 bases lining up with TRBD2. With 1 base clipped from V and 7 bases from J, the junction kept 8 bases outside the gene matches. There are 15 residues in the CDR3. Germline V gene lookup returns CDR1 SEHNR and CDR2 FQNEAQ (reference sequence). CDR3: CASSLVAAGKYTQYF. The CDR3 DNA reads as TGTGCCAGCAGCTTAGTGGCAGCGGGAAAGTATACGCAGTATTTT.

V usage is TRBV7-9 and J usage is TRBJ2-1; TRBD2 matches at 12 bases. J lost 1 base, V lost 5 bases, and 3 bases had no gene match. Germline V gene lookup returns CDR1 SEHNR and CDR2 FQNEAQ (reference sequence). The CDR3 is made up of 16 amino acids. CDR3 in DNA: TGTGCCAGCAGCCAACTAGCGGGGGGATCCTACAATGAGCAGTTCTTC. This sequence encodes CASSQLAGGSYNEQFF.

This chain uses TRBV7-2 with TRBJ2-1, with D tentatively TRBD1 (7 bases). CDR3 length equals 17 residues. Between the trimmed V and J ends, which lost 4 bases and 1 base, there was a span of 17 bases. Germline V CDR1 and CDR2: SGHTA, FQGNSA. DNA of the CDR3: TGTGCCAGCAGCTCCAGGGGCCAGGGGGGTTCCTACAATGAGCAGTTCTTC. Protein product: CASSSRGQGGSYNEQFF.

The V call is TRBV5-4, the J call TRBJ2-5, with TRBD1 matching over 8 bases. After removal of 0 bases from V and 2 bases from J, the junction contained 3 bases not matched to a gene. Germline V gene sequence: CDR1 SGHNT, CDR2 YYREEE (reference sequence). The CDR3 spans 15 residues. The DNA of the CDR3 is TGTGCCAGCAGCTTGGCTGGGGACAGGCAAGAGACCCAGTACTTC. Translating gives CASSLAGDRQETQYF.

The V gene is TRBV28, the J gene TRBJ1-3, with 7 bases that match TRBD1. This CDR3 is built from 15 residues. Germline V gene data show CDR1 as MDHEN and CDR2 as SYDVKM. The V gene end was trimmed by 8 bases and the J gene end by 2 bases; junction bases not matched to a gene: 9. In DNA form, the CDR3 reads TGTGCCAGCGTAACGGGAGACAGGGCTGGAAACACCATATATTTT. It codes for CASVTGDRAGNTIYF.

The V and J genes are TRBV27 and TRBJ2-7; TRBD2 matches at 12 bases. With V trimmed by 5 bases and J by 3 bases, 8 bases remained unmatched. Germline values: CDR1 MNHEY, CDR2 SMNVEV (reference sequence). The CDR3 spans 16 residues. The CDR3 loop is CASSPRLAGAIYEQYF. The CDR3 nucleotides read TGTGCCAGCAGTCCCCGACTAGCGGGGGCCATCTACGAGCAGTACTTC.

The chain couples TRBV5-1 to TRBJ2-7; D is uncertain. Deletions cut 0 bases from V and 4 bases from J, with 11 bases between. Germline values: CDR1 SGHRS, CDR2 YFSETQ. The length of the CDR3 is 14 residues. The CDR3 region has the DNA TGCGCCAGCAGCTTGGAGTCGTCCGGGTACGAGCAGTACTTC. Amino acids: CASSLESSGYEQYF. Together with reference TRBV5-1 and TRBJ2-7, the CDR3 gives the full variable domain: KAGVTQTPRYLIKTRGQQVTLSCSPISGHRSVSWYQQTPGQGLQFLFEYFSETQRNKGNFPGRFSGRQFSNSRSEMNVSTLELGDSALYLCASSLESSGYEQYFGPGTRLTVT.